The rows below give T cell receptor beta chains drawn from one sample of a study of blood T cell repertoires in COVID-19. Profiled with immunoSEQ multiplex PCR; TCRdb holds only in-frame clones, not every one. The profile shows around 300,000 clones, 88% of them singletons. Sequencing input: peripheral blood. Source of these receptors: a man between 18 and 35 years old with active or convalescent COVID-19. Both conserved end residues are part of each CDR3. D genes are given only for firm matches. Some rows have no size entry. The others give once, few or many, or a class for an expanded clone.

cdr3_aa | cdr3_nt | d_call | clone_size | j_call | v_call
CASSPHEGYEKLFF | TGTGCCAGCTCACCCCACGAGGGATACGAAAAACTGTTTTTT | . | . | TRBJ1-4 | TRBV18
CASSGEDTDTQYF | TGCGCCAGCAGTGGGGAGGACACAGATACGCAGTATTTT | . | . | TRBJ2-3 | TRBV10-2
CASSLESTSTDTQYF | TGTGCCAGCAGCTTAGAAAGTACTAGCACAGATACGCAGTATTTT | . | . | TRBJ2-3 | TRBV7-9
CSVERGGGYTF | TGCAGCGTTGAACGTGGAGGTGGCTACACCTTC | . | . | TRBJ1-2 | TRBV29-1
CASSVASAGGTYGYTF | TGTGCCAGCAGCGTAGCTTCGGCAGGGGGGACCTATGGCTACACCTTC | TRBD1 | . | TRBJ1-2 | TRBV9
CASSQVFRTGLSGNTIYF | TGCGCCAGCAGCCAAGTATTCCGGACAGGGTTATCTGGAAACACCATATATTTT | TRBD1 | . | TRBJ1-3 | TRBV4-1
CASSPKRDRGWRVGLNTEAFF | TGTGCCAGCTCACCCAAGCGGGACAGGGGCTGGAGAGTCGGGCTGAACACTGAAGCTTTCTTT | TRBD1 | . | TRBJ1-1 | TRBV18
CASSIVPLAGTVDEQFF | TGTGCCAGTAGTATAGTTCCCCTAGCGGGGACGGTGGATGAGCAGTTCTTC | TRBD2 | . | TRBJ2-1 | TRBV19
CASSPSVGTGELFF | TGTGCCAGCTCACCTAGCGTGGGCACCGGGGAGCTGTTTTTT | . | . | TRBJ2-2 | TRBV18
CASSDSTSGGTDTQYF | TGTGCCAGCAGTGACTCGACTAGCGGGGGCACAGATACGCAGTATTTT | TRBD2 | . | TRBJ2-3 | TRBV6-4
CASSLRLAGIYEQYF | TGTGCCAGCAGCCTCCGACTAGCGGGTATCTACGAGCAGTACTTC | TRBD2 | few | TRBJ2-7 | TRBV14
CASSLISEKLFF | TGTGCCAGCAGCTTAATCAGTGAAAAACTGTTTTTT | . | . | TRBJ1-4 | TRBV7-9
CAISEDRQGNTIYF | TGTGCCATCAGTGAAGATAGACAGGGAAACACCATATATTTT | . | few | TRBJ1-3 | TRBV10-3
CASSESSGDYNEQFF | TGTGCCAGCAGTGAGAGTAGCGGGGACTACAATGAGCAGTTCTTC | TRBD2 | once | TRBJ2-1 | TRBV6-4
CATSERDRDLSNQPQHF | TGTGCCACCAGTGAGAGGGACAGGGATCTTAGCAATCAGCCCCAGCATTTT | TRBD1 | few | TRBJ1-5 | TRBV24-1
CSVVTGGGSLGEQYF | TGCAGCGTTGTCACGGGGGGCGGGAGCCTGGGGGAGCAGTACTTC | . | . | TRBJ2-7 | TRBV29-1
CASSYSIDSNSPLHF | TGTGCCAGCAGTTACTCGATTGACAGTAATTCACCCCTCCACTTT | . | once | TRBJ1-6 | TRBV6-2/TRBV6-3
CASSFDRGVQETQYF | TGTGCCAGCAGCTTTGACCGGGGGGTACAAGAGACCCAGTACTTC | TRBD2 | . | TRBJ2-5 | TRBV7-9
CASSYSFSGVRGNIQYF | TGTGCCAGCAGTTACTCGTTTTCGGGTGTGCGAGGAAACATTCAGTACTTC | . | . | TRBJ2-4 | TRBV6-2/TRBV6-3
CASSPGTSGSDTQYF | TGTGCCAGCAGCCCCGGGACTAGCGGGTCGGATACGCAGTATTTT | TRBD2 | . | TRBJ2-3 | TRBV6-4
CASSSRGVSYNEQFF | TGTGCCAGCAGCTCCAGGGGAGTCTCCTACAATGAGCAGTTCTTC | . | few | TRBJ2-1 | TRBV7-3
CASSRAGRVLANYGYTF | TGTGCCAGCAGCCGAGCGGGGAGGGTTTTAGCTAACTATGGCTACACCTTC | . | . | TRBJ1-2 | TRBV3-1/TRBV3-2
CASLGGSFYGYTF | TGTGCCAGCCTAGGTGGGAGCTTCTATGGCTACACCTTC | . | . | TRBJ1-2 | TRBV19
CASSITQGDGYEQYF | TGCGCCAGCAGCATAACGCAGGGGGACGGCTACGAGCAGTACTTC | TRBD1 | . | TRBJ2-7 | TRBV5-1
CASRMGRSRSGNTIYF | TGTGCCAGTAGGATGGGCCGCTCAAGGTCTGGAAACACCATATATTTT | . | . | TRBJ1-3 | TRBV19
CASSQDRGNQPQHF | TGCGCCAGCAGCCAAGATAGGGGTAATCAGCCCCAGCATTTT | . | . | TRBJ1-5 | TRBV4-3
CASSPLPEQGVAYGYTF | TGCGCCAGCAGCCCGCTCCCAGAACAGGGGGTCGCCTATGGCTACACCTTC | TRBD1 | . | TRBJ1-2 | TRBV5-1
CASSLLGQSTDTQYF | TGTGCCAGCAGCTTACTTGGACAATCCACAGATACGCAGTATTTT | . | . | TRBJ2-3 | TRBV11-2
CATSDSWASGGETQYF | TGTGCCACCAGTGATTCGTGGGCTAGCGGGGGAGAGACCCAGTACTTC | TRBD2 | . | TRBJ2-5 | TRBV24-1
CASKPDIRQGNTIYF | TGTGCCAGCAAACCAGACATTCGTCAAGGAAACACCATATATTTT | . | . | TRBJ1-3 | TRBV7-6
CASSRGGDSPLHF | TGCGCCAGCAGCCGAGGAGGGGATTCACCCCTCCACTTT | . | once | TRBJ1-6 | TRBV10-2
CASSLGAGGTGELFF | TGTGCCAGCAGCTTAGGGGCAGGGGGCACCGGGGAGCTGTTTTTT | TRBD1 | . | TRBJ2-2 | TRBV7-9
CASSQQGSNNEQFF | TGCGCCAGCAGTCAACAGGGGTCAAACAATGAGCAGTTCTTC | . | . | TRBJ2-1 | TRBV23-1
CASSPRTGNLGWGSPLHF | TGTGCCAGCAGCCCTAGGACAGGGAATTTGGGGTGGGGTTCACCCCTCCACTTT | TRBD1 | . | TRBJ1-6 | TRBV7-9
CASSPRPRLTDTQYF | TGTGCCAGTAGCCCGCGGCCTAGATTGACAGATACGCAGTATTTT | . | . | TRBJ2-3 | TRBV19
CASSLGGGGKFF | TGTGCCAGCAGTTTGGGCGGGGGGGGAAAGTTCTTC | TRBD2 | . | TRBJ2-1 | TRBV12-3/TRBV12-4
CASSLAYESEQYF | TGTGCCAGCAGCTTGGCTTACGAGAGCGAGCAGTACTTC | . | . | TRBJ2-7 | TRBV5-6
CASSPGRYEQYF | TGTGCCAGCAGCCCCGGGAGATACGAGCAGTACTTC | . | . | TRBJ2-7 | TRBV3-1/TRBV3-2
CASSHTPGYGYTF | TGTGCCAGCAGCCATACCCCGGGCTATGGCTACACCTTC | . | . | TRBJ1-2 | TRBV6-5
CASSEGSEETQYF | TGTGCCAGCAGTGAAGGCAGTGAAGAGACCCAGTACTTC | . | . | TRBJ2-5 | TRBV2
CASSFTTEAFF | TGTGCCAGCAGCTTTACTACAGAAGCTTTCTTT | . | once | TRBJ1-1 | TRBV7-6
CASSQGIAGGSYEQYF | TGCGCCAGCAGCCAGGGTATAGCGGGGGGCTCCTACGAGCAGTACTTC | TRBD2 | . | TRBJ2-7 | TRBV4-3
CASSFQDRVEAFF | TGTGCCAGCAGCTTTCAAGACAGGGTTGAAGCTTTCTTT | TRBD1 | . | TRBJ1-1 | TRBV7-8
CASSQSGIQGVYTF | TGTGCCAGCAGTCAATCGGGGATACAGGGAGTTTACACCTTC | . | . | TRBJ1-2 | TRBV7-9
CASSLALQGGSPLHF | TGTGCCAGCAGCTTGGCTCTCCAGGGAGGTTCACCCCTCCACTTT | . | . | TRBJ1-6 | TRBV5-4
CASSTARGEQFF | TGTGCCAGCTCAACAGCCCGGGGTGAGCAGTTCTTC | . | once | TRBJ2-1 | TRBV18
CASSILVSDQGADYGYTF | TGTGCCAGTAGTATTTTAGTGTCGGATCAGGGCGCAGACTATGGCTACACCTTC | . | . | TRBJ1-2 | TRBV19
CASSEGTGASYEQYF | TGTGCCAGCAGTGAAGGGACAGGGGCATCCTACGAGCAGTACTTC | TRBD1 | . | TRBJ2-7 | TRBV25-1
CASSQDLTGVEEKLFF | TGCGCCAGCAGCCAAGATTTGACAGGGGTTGAGGAAAAACTGTTTTTT | TRBD1 | . | TRBJ1-4 | TRBV4-3
CATSGLGQTYEAFF | TGTGCCACCAGTGGTTTGGGACAGACCTATGAAGCTTTCTTT | TRBD1 | . | TRBJ1-1 | TRBV24-1
CASSLGTGDREGETQYF | TGTGCCAGCAGTCTTGGGACGGGGGACAGGGAAGGGGAGACCCAGTACTTC | TRBD1 | . | TRBJ2-5 | TRBV5-4
CASSPGETEAFF | TGTGCCAGCTCACCAGGGGAGACTGAAGCTTTCTTT | . | . | TRBJ1-1 | TRBV18
CATTSGGWETQYF | TGTGCCACCACCTCGGGAGGGTGGGAGACCCAGTACTTC | TRBD2 | . | TRBJ2-5 | TRBV6-5
CASTNSPLNTEAFF | TGTGCCAGCACCAACAGCCCCTTGAACACTGAAGCTTTCTTT | . | . | TRBJ1-1 | TRBV28
CASSLGLARSTDTQYF | TGTGCCAGCAGCTTAGGACTAGCGAGGAGCACAGATACGCAGTATTTT | TRBD2 | . | TRBJ2-3 | TRBV7-2
CASRASISTDTQYF | TGCGCCAGCCGCGCTTCGATTAGCACAGATACGCAGTATTTT | . | . | TRBJ2-3 | TRBV4-1
CASSYRSGGASDEQFF | TGTGCCAGCAGTTACCGAAGCGGGGGGGCGTCGGATGAGCAGTTCTTC | TRBD2 | . | TRBJ2-1 | TRBV6-5
CASSPTAVGDGFAFF | TGTGCCAGCAGCCCTACTGCTGTGGGAGATGGATTTGCTTTCTTT | . | . | TRBJ1-1 | TRBV7-8